A selection of T cell receptor beta chains follows, all from one sample in a study of OX40 agonist ivuxolimab in advanced cancers. Sequenced by immunoSEQ multiplex PCR; TCRdb stores in-frame clones only, minus some. The sample holds just over 95,000 clones, over 75% seen once. The sample consisted of CD4+ or CD8+ T cells sorted from blood, taken in a trial of the OX40 agonist ivuxolimab. These receptors were collected from an adult with an advanced solid tumor such as melanoma, head and neck, liver or kidney cancer. CDR3s include the opening cysteine and the closing phenylalanine or tryptophan. The D gene is left open where the match is weak. Where a row states a size, it is once, few, many or the class of an expanded clone; other rows omit it.

D: TRBD2
size: .
length: 16
J: TRBJ2-1
V: TRBV6-6
CDR3: CASSYGRAGAGNEQFF
DNA: TGTGCCAGCAGTTACGGGCGCGCGGGAGCCGGGAATGAGCAGTTCTTC

D: TRBD1
size: few
length: 13
J: TRBJ1-2
V: TRBV5-4
CDR3: CASSLTGVGGYTF
DNA: TGTGCCAGCAGCTTAACAGGGGTCGGTGGCTACACCTTC

D: .
size: once
length: 18
J: TRBJ2-5
V: TRBV21-1
CDR3: CASSKIGTLAGVQETQYF
DNA: TGTGCCAGCAGCAAAATTGGCACCCTAGCGGGAGTACAAGAGACCCAGTACTTC

D: .
size: .
length: 16
J: TRBJ1-3
V: TRBV15
CDR3: CATSRDYSHSGNTIYF
DNA: TGTGCCACCAGCAGAGATTATAGCCACTCTGGAAACACCATATATTTT

D: TRBD1
size: .
length: 13
J: TRBJ1-1
V: TRBV28
CDR3: CASRGQGGTEAFF
DNA: TGTGCCAGCAGGGGACAGGGGGGCACTGAAGCTTTCTTT

D: .
size: few
length: 12
J: TRBJ1-2
V: TRBV7-9
CDR3: CASSLSDGGYTF
DNA: TGTGCCAGCAGCTTATCAGATGGGGGCTACACCTTC

D: TRBD1
size: .
length: 16
J: TRBJ1-1
V: TRBV18
CDR3: CASSQGQGAVNTEAFF
DNA: TGTGCCAGCTCTCAGGGACAGGGGGCGGTGAACACTGAAGCTTTCTTT

D: TRBD1
size: .
length: 14
J: TRBJ2-5
V: TRBV28
CDR3: CASLAGGLRETQYF
DNA: TGTGCCAGCCTCGCAGGGGGATTGAGGGAGACCCAGTACTTC

D: .
size: .
length: 15
J: TRBJ2-1
V: TRBV5-4
CDR3: CASSLWGAFDNEQFF
DNA: TGTGCCAGCAGCTTGTGGGGGGCGTTCGACAATGAGCAGTTCTTC

D: .
size: .
length: 13
J: TRBJ1-1
V: TRBV19
CDR3: CASSILADTEAFF
DNA: TGTGCCAGTAGTATTTTGGCAGACACTGAAGCTTTCTTT

D: .
size: few
length: 14
J: TRBJ2-2
V: TRBV5-1
CDR3: CASSEQGNTGELFF
DNA: TGCGCCAGCAGTGAACAGGGGAACACCGGGGAGCTGTTTTTT

D: TRBD2
size: .
length: 16
J: TRBJ2-5
V: TRBV2
CDR3: CASSTPPGTSGETQYF
DNA: TGTGCCAGCAGTACCCCGCCCGGGACTAGCGGAGAGACCCAGTACTTC

D: .
size: few
length: 14
J: TRBJ2-2
V: TRBV7-9
CDR3: CASSLGANTGELFF
DNA: TGTGCCAGCAGCTTAGGAGCGAACACCGGGGAGCTGTTTTTT

D: .
size: .
length: 16
J: TRBJ1-4
V: TRBV5-1
CDR3: CASSLVGQGSNEKLFF
DNA: TGCGCCAGCAGCTTGGTAGGTCAGGGCTCAAATGAAAAACTGTTTTTT

D: .
size: .
length: 14
J: TRBJ2-2
V: TRBV19
CDR3: CASGSRDRTGELFF
DNA: TGTGCCAGTGGTTCACGCGATCGGACCGGGGAGCTGTTTTTT

D: .
size: few
length: 15
J: TRBJ1-1
V: TRBV18
CDR3: CASSPETGSNTEAFF
DNA: TGTGCCAGCTCACCAGAGACAGGTTCGAACACTGAAGCTTTCTTT